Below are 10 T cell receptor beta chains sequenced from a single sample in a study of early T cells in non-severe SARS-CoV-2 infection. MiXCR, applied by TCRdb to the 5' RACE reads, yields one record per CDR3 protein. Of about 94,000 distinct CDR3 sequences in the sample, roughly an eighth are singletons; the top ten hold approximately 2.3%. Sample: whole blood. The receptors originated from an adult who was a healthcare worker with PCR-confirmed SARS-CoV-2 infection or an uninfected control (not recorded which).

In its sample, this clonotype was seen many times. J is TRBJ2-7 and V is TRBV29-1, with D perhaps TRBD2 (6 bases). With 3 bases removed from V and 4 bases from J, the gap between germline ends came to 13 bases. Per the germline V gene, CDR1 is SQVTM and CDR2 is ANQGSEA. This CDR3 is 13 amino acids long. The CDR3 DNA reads TGCAGCGTTGAGGAAGGGACTCCTTACGAGCAGTACTTC. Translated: CSVEEGTPYEQYF.

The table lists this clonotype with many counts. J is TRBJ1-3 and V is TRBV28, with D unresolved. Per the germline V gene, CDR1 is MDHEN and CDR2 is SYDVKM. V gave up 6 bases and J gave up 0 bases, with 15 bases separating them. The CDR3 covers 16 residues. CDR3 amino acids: CASRTPKGGSGNTIYF. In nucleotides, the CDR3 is TGTGCCAGCAGAACCCCAAAAGGCGGCTCTGGAAACACCATATATTTT.

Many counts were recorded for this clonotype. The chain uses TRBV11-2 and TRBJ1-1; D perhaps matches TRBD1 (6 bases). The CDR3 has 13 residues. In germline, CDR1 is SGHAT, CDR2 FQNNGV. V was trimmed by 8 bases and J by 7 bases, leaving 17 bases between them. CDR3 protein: CASRHPPGVEAFF. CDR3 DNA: TGTGCCAGCCGCCATCCACCAGGGGTTGAAGCTTTCTTT.

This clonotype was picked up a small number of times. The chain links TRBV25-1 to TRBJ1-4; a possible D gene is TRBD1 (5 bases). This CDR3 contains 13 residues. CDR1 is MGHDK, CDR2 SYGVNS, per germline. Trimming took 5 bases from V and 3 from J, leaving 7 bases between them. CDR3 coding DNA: TGTGCCAGCAGTTGGGGACCTAATGAAAAACTGTTTTTT. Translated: CASSWGPNEKLFF.

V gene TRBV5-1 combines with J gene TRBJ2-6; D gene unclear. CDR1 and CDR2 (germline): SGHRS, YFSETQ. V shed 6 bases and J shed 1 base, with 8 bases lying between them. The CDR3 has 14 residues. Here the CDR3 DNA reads TGCGCCAGCACTCTAACATCTGGGGCCAACGTCCTGACTTTC. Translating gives CASTLTSGANVLTF.

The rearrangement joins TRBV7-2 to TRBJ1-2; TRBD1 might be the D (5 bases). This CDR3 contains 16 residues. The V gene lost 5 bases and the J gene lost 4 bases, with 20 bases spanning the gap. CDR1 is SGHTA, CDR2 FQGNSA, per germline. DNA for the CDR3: TGTGCCAGCAGCCCCCACCCCCGAGGGACTTTCTATGGCTACACCTTC. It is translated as CASSPHPRGTFYGYTF.

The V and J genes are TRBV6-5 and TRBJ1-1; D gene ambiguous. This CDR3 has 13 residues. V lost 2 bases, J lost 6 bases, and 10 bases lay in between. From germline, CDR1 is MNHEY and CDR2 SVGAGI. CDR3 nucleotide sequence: TGTGCCAGCAGTTACGGAGGTGGCTCTGAAGCTTTCTTT. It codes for CASSYGGGSEAFF.

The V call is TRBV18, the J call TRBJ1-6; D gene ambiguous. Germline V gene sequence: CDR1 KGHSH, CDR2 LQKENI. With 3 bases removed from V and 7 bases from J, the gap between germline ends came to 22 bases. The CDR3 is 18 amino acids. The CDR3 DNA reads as TGTGCCAGCTCACCGGATGGATCAACTGTGGGTCCAAATTCACCCCTCCACTTT. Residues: CASSPDGSTVGPNSPLHF. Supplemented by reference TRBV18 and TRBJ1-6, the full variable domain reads NAGVMQNPRHLVRRRGQEARLRCSPMKGHSHVYWYRQLPEEGLKFMVYLQKENIIDESGMPKERFSAEFPKEGPSILRIQQVVRGDSAAYFCASSPDGSTVGPNSPLHFGNGTRLTVT.

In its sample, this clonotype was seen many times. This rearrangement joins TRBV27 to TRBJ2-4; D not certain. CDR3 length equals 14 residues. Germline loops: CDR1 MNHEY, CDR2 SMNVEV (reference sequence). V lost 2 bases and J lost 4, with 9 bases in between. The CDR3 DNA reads TGTGCCAGCAGTTTAAGGGCCAGGAAAAACATTCAGTACTTC. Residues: CASSLRARKNIQYF.

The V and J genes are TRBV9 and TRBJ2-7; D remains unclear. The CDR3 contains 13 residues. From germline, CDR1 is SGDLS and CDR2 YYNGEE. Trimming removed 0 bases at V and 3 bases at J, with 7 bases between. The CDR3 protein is CASSVDVDYEQYF. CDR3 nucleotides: TGTGCCAGCAGCGTAGATGTGGACTACGAGCAGTACTTC. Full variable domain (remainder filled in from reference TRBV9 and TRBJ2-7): DSGVTQTPKHLITATGQRVTLRCSPRSGDLSVYWYQQSLDQGLQFLIQYYNGEERAKGNILERFSAQQFPDLHSELNLSSLELGDSALYFCASSVDVDYEQYFGPGTRLTVT.